One and the same sample provided the 13 T cell receptor beta chains below, sequenced in a study of post-analysis software for immune sequencing data. Notes on the study in general: A few TRBV segments occurring more often in patients than controls included TRBV5-6, TRBV5-1 and TRBV20-1.

Sequencing libraries made from TCR beta cDNA carried unique molecular identifiers. One entry per CDR3 protein results from TCRdb running MiXCR on the PCR reads. The repertoire has 740,000 or so distinct CDR3 sequences, about 53% of them found once; the top ten carry 4.6%. Antigen specificity for these receptors is unknown. Sequenced: blood. Receptors originate from a girl between 5 and 17 years old with multiple sclerosis.

In its sample, this clonotype was seen a few times. J is TRBJ1-2 and V is TRBV20-1; D might be TRBD1 (5 bases). The V end was cut by 7 bases, the J end by 4 bases, with 13 bases between. CDR1 and CDR2 (germline): DFQATT, SNEGSKA (reference sequence). This CDR3 has 12 residues. CDR3 in amino acids: CSGTDIVYGYTF. CDR3 nucleotides: TGCAGTGGGACGGACATTGTCTATGGCTACACCTTC.

A few counts support this clonotype. V is TRBV20-1 and J is TRBJ2-5, with TRBD1 matching 11 bases. The CDR3 sequence is 16 residues long. The trim removed 4 bases at V and 1 base at J, leaving 8 bases unmatched. Looked up from germline, CDR1 is DFQATT and CDR2 is SNEGSKA (reference sequence). CDR3: CSANRGTGGTQETQYF. In nucleotides, the CDR3 is TGCAGTGCTAACCGGGGGACAGGGGGGACCCAAGAGACCCAGTACTTC.

This clonotype has a handful of counts. This sequence joins TRBV27 and TRBJ2-7; 10 bases match TRBD1. Germline lookup yields CDR1 MNHEY and CDR2 SMNVEV (reference sequence). The ends lost 4 bases at V and 5 bases at J; junction bases unmatched: 14. The CDR3 contains 17 residues. For the CDR3, the DNA is TGTGCCAGCAGTTACGGGACAGGGGACTTGTTTGGGAACGAGCAGTACTTC. Residues: CASSYGTGDLFGNEQYF.

V usage is TRBV6-5 and J usage is TRBJ2-5; D uncertain. The J call is uncertain, as TRBJ2-7 better fits the DNA end. Germline V gives CDR1 MNHEY, CDR2 SVGAGI. This CDR3 has 15 amino acids. The CDR3 here is CASSSFAEARSEQYF. In DNA form, the CDR3 reads TGTGCCAGCAGTTCCTTCGCGGAAGCTAGATCCGAGCAGTACTTC.

This clonotype turned up a few times. The V and J genes are TRBV10-3 and TRBJ2-7, with 9 bases lining up with TRBD1. The CDR3 sequence is 16 residues long. Looked up from germline, CDR1 is ENHRY and CDR2 is SYGVKD. V lost 3 bases, J lost 0 bases, and 6 bases stayed unmatched. Written as DNA, the CDR3 is TGTGCCATCAGTGAACCGGGACAGGGATCCTCCTACGAGCAGTACTTC. Protein sequence: CAISEPGQGSSYEQYF.

V and J are TRBV5-5 and TRBJ2-5; tentatively, D is TRBD1 (6 bases). The CDR3 has 15 residues. CDR1 and CDR2 from the germline V gene are SGHKS and YYEKEE (reference sequence). Trimming stripped 2 bases from V and 5 bases from J, with 16 bases between. Here the CDR3 reads CASSFTGTLSETQYF. As DNA, the CDR3 is TGTGCCAGCAGCTTCACAGGGACGTTATCGGAGACCCAGTACTTC.

There are a few counts of this clonotype. The rearrangement uses TRBV29-1 and TRBJ1-5; 9 positions match TRBD1. The CDR3 is 12 residues long. Germline V lookup: CDR1 SQVTM, CDR2 ANQGSEA. Trimming at V came to 7 bases and at J to 7 bases, leaving 5 bases not matched to a gene. CDR3 in amino acids: CSGSDRGQPQHF. The CDR3 DNA reads as TGCAGCGGATCGGACAGGGGACAGCCCCAGCATTTT. The full variable domain, in which reference TRBV29-1 and TRBJ1-5 provide the parts outside the CDR3, is SAVISQKPSRDICQRGTSLTIQCQVDSQVTMMFWYRQQPGQSLTLIATANQGSEATYESGFVIDKFPISRPNLTFSTLTVSNMSPEDSSIYLCSGSDRGQPQHFGDGTRLSIL.

This chain joins TRBV6-6 and TRBJ2-5, with a possible D match to TRBD2 (7 bases). The closer fit of TRBJ2-7 to the DNA end suggests the J call may be wrong. Germline CDR1 and CDR2: MNHNY and SVGAGI (reference sequence). This CDR3 has 15 residues. The CDR3 region is CASSYGGAETYEQYF. The CDR3 region has the DNA TGTGCCAGCAGTTACGGGGGGGCAGAAACCTACGAGCAGTACTTC.

The gene calls are TRBV5-1 and TRBJ2-5; D is ambiguous. Trimming shortened V by 0 bases and J by 2 bases, and 11 bases separated the two germline ends. Germline CDR1 and CDR2: SGHRS and YFSETQ. The CDR3 runs 15 residues. The CDR3 is CASSLGGSPQETQYF. CDR3 coding DNA: TGCGCCAGCAGCTTGGGAGGCAGTCCTCAAGAGACCCAGTACTTC.

This clonotype was counted once. The chain uses TRBV29-1 and TRBJ1-1; tentatively, D is TRBD1 (5 bases). The CDR3 contains 13 residues. Germline V gene data show CDR1 as SQVTM and CDR2 as ANQGSEA. Trimming cost V 6 bases and J 3 bases, with 14 bases left between them. Here the CDR3 DNA reads TGCAGCGTCCAGACAGTCTTGGACACTGAAGCTTTCTTT. Protein product: CSVQTVLDTEAFF.

The rearrangement joins TRBV15 to TRBJ1-4, with D unresolved. Germline-derived CDR1 and CDR2 are LNHNV and YYDKDF (reference sequence). This CDR3 comprises 13 residues. Trimming stripped 5 bases from V and 2 bases from J, with 6 bases between. The CDR3 bases are TGTGCCACCAGCTGGGTGACTAATGAAAAACTGTTTTTT. Protein sequence: CATSWVTNEKLFF.

A word on this clonotype: Because the CDR3 is missing its conserved closing phenylalanine or tryptophan, this is likely a read error. The J gene is TRBJ1-1, the V gene TRBV3-1; the match to TRBD1 covers 8 bases. V dropped 3 bases and J dropped 0; count of bases not matched to a gene: 3. The CDR3 length is 15 residues. CDR1 and CDR2 (germline): LGHDT, YNNKEL (reference sequence). CDR3 residues: CASSQGQVMNTEAFL. CDR3 sequence (DNA): TGTGCCAGCAGCCAGGGACAGGTGATGAACACTGAAGCTTTCCTT.

The rearrangement links TRBV6-5 to TRBJ2-1; 9 bases agree with TRBD1. The V and J ends lost 4 bases and 2 bases, in that order; junction bases with no gene match: 3. CDR1 and CDR2 (germline): MNHEY, SVGAGI. This CDR3 contains 15 residues. The CDR3 sequence is CASSLWDRAYNEQFF. Here the CDR3 DNA reads TGTGCCAGCAGTTTGTGGGACAGGGCCTACAATGAGCAGTTCTTC.